Sequencing of this T cell receptor (beta chain) was carried out in a study of siplizumab effects on memory and regulatory T cells. With 3 bases removed from V and 1 base from J, the gap between germline ends came to 10 bases. The germline CDR1 and CDR2 sequences are MGHRA and YSYEKL. This CDR3 region has 14 residues. Assay used: immunoSEQ multiplex PCR; TCRdb lists only in-frame clones, some missing. The sample contains tens of thousands of clones, roughly 90% of which appear only once. The chain uses TRBV4-1 and TRBJ2-7, with D possibly matching TRBD1 (5 bases). The sequence was collected from a human donor in good health. Material: naive CD4+ T cells sorted from blood. The CDR3 here is CASSHPGISYEQYF. The DNA for the CDR3 is TGCGCCAGCAGCCATCCAGGGATATCCTACGAGCAGTACTTC.